The rows below give T cell receptor beta chains drawn from one sample of a study of T cell responses to AZD1222 COVID-19 vaccine. This table comes from immunoSEQ multiplex PCR, and its TCRdb copy is limited to in-frame clones, with some not included. The sample has 140,000 to 150,000 clones; about 91% are singletons. Source: peripheral blood, taken on day 0 of AZD1222 vaccination. Every receptor here comes from an adult in good health. Each CDR3 is given with its conserved first and last residue. A D gene is named only where the DNA matches it firmly. Some rows have no size entry. The others give once, few or many, or a class for an expanded clone.

CDR3nt | CDR3aa | j_gene | v_gene | abundance | d_gene
TGTGCCAGCGGGACGTATAATCAGCCCCAGCATTTT | CASGTYNQPQHF | TRBJ1-5 | TRBV5-6 | - | -
TGTGCCAGCAGCTCGCAGGGTTCCTATAATTCACCCCTCCACTTT | CASSSQGSYNSPLHF | TRBJ1-6 | TRBV11-1 | - | -
TGTGCCATCAGTGAGTTTTACAGGGATCTAGAGTGGAACACTGAAGCTTTCTTT | CAISEFYRDLEWNTEAFF | TRBJ1-1 | TRBV10-3 | - | -
TGTGCCAGCAGCCAAGGAGACAGCCTCAATGGCTACACCTTC | CASSQGDSLNGYTF | TRBJ1-2 | TRBV14 | - | -
TGTGCCAGCAGCTTACCGGACAGGGGCGACAATCAGCCCCAGCATTTT | CASSLPDRGDNQPQHF | TRBJ1-5 | TRBV7-9 | few | TRBD1
TGTGCCAGCAGTTTGATCGGACGCACTGAAGCTTTCTTT | CASSLIGRTEAFF | TRBJ1-1 | TRBV12-3/TRBV12-4 | - | -
TGTGCCAGCAGCCTGGACAGGGCTCCCTATGGCTACACCTTC | CASSLDRAPYGYTF | TRBJ1-2 | TRBV7-2 | - | TRBD1
TGTGCCAGCACCGCCCGATGGGAACAGGGGCGGGGAGCTTTCTTT | CASTARWEQGRGAFF | TRBJ1-1 | TRBV2 | - | TRBD1
TGTGCCAGCAGCGTTGGGCCTGAGGACGAGCAGTACTTC | CASSVGPEDEQYF | TRBJ2-7 | TRBV9 | - | -
TGTGCCAGCAGCGTTGGAGGTTCCTCTGGAAACACCATATATTTT | CASSVGGSSGNTIYF | TRBJ1-3 | TRBV9 | - | -
TGTGCCAGCAGCTTAGTTGGACGACGATCATTCCCAAACACTGAAGCTTTCTTT | CASSLVGRRSFPNTEAFF | TRBJ1-1 | TRBV7-9 | - | -
TGTGCCAGCACCCCAGACAGGGTTAGTGGCTACACCTTC | CASTPDRVSGYTF | TRBJ1-2 | TRBV27 | - | TRBD1
TGTGCCAGCTCACCAAAGGCAGGGGAGAATGAGCAGTTCTTC | CASSPKAGENEQFF | TRBJ2-1 | TRBV18 | - | -
TGTGCCAGCAGCTTCGGACCCAACACTGAAGCTTTCTTT | CASSFGPNTEAFF | TRBJ1-1 | TRBV11-3 | - | -
TGTGCCAGCAGTTCCCTAGCGGGAGGGCAAGAGACCCAGTACTTC | CASSSLAGGQETQYF | TRBJ2-5 | TRBV27 | once | TRBD2
TGTGCCAGCAGTTTATCGGGGAGGGAGACCCAGTACTTC | CASSLSGRETQYF | TRBJ2-5 | TRBV28 | - | -
TGTGCCAGCAGCACCTGGGGACCAGATACGCAGTATTTT | CASSTWGPDTQYF | TRBJ2-3 | TRBV7-3 | - | -
TGTGCCAGCAGTCTCACAGGGAGTCCCTCTAGTGAGCAGTACTTC | CASSLTGSPSSEQYF | TRBJ2-7 | TRBV25-1 | - | -
TGTGCCAGCAGTTCGGGACTAGCGGGGGGCACAGATACGCAGTATTTT | CASSSGLAGGTDTQYF | TRBJ2-3 | TRBV27 | many | TRBD2
TGTGCCAGCAGCTTTGCTGGGTTCAACGAGCAGTACTTC | CASSFAGFNEQYF | TRBJ2-7 | TRBV12-1 | - | -
TGTGCCAGCAGCTTAGTAGGGGCGCGACCCTACACCTTC | CASSLVGARPYTF | TRBJ1-2 | TRBV5-6 | - | -
TGTGCCAGCAGCATGGACAGGGACTATGGCTACACCTTC | CASSMDRDYGYTF | TRBJ1-2 | TRBV5-6 | - | TRBD1
TGTGCCAGCAGTTACGACAGGGGGCTTCAGCCCCAGCATTTT | CASSYDRGLQPQHF | TRBJ1-5 | TRBV6-2/TRBV6-3 | - | TRBD1
TGTGCCAGCAGCCTCCGGACGTCAGATACGCAGTATTTT | CASSLRTSDTQYF | TRBJ2-3 | TRBV7-3 | - | -
TGTGCCAGTAGTCCGGTCAGGGACAGGGCTCCTGGAAACACCATATATTTT | CASSPVRDRAPGNTIYF | TRBJ1-3 | TRBV19 | - | TRBD1
TGTGCCAGCAGCTTAGTGGCAGGGACGAATTCACCCCTCCACTTT | CASSLVAGTNSPLHF | TRBJ1-6 | TRBV11-2 | - | -
TGTGCCAGTAGTATCGGGACTAATGAAAAACTGTTTTTT | CASSIGTNEKLFF | TRBJ1-4 | TRBV19 | - | -
TGTGCCACCAGTGATTTGCCTCCGGCGCAGTATTTT | CATSDLPPAQYF | TRBJ2-3 | TRBV24-1 | - | -
TGTGCCAGCAGTTACTCGAGACCAGGGCTGGTCACTGAAGCTTTCTTT | CASSYSRPGLVTEAFF | TRBJ1-1 | TRBV6-5 | - | -
TGTGCCAGCAGCGCCGAGGCGCAGCCCCAGCATTTT | CASSAEAQPQHF | TRBJ1-5 | TRBV7-2 | - | -
TGTGCCAGCAGCTACCGGGGAGATACGCAGTATTTT | CASSYRGDTQYF | TRBJ2-3 | TRBV25-1 | - | -
TGTGCCAGCACGAAAATGAGCTACGAGCAGTACTTC | CASTKMSYEQYF | TRBJ2-7 | TRBV6-5 | once | -
TGTGCCAGCTTAGGAGGTTCGGGGTACGAGCAGTACTTC | CASLGGSGYEQYF | TRBJ2-7 | TRBV28 | - | -
TGTGCCAGCAGCTATCGGGTGAATGAGGGCTCTGGGGCCAACGTCCTGACTTTC | CASSYRVNEGSGANVLTF | TRBJ2-6 | TRBV11-2 | - | -
TGTGCCAGCAGCTACCAGGGGACAGGGGATTTTGGTTACGAGCAGTACTTC | CASSYQGTGDFGYEQYF | TRBJ2-7 | TRBV7-6 | - | TRBD1
TGCGCCAGCAGGACTAGCGGGGGGGATCTGGTCTACGAGCAGTACTTC | CASRTSGGDLVYEQYF | TRBJ2-7 | TRBV5-1 | - | TRBD2
TGTGCCAGCAGCTCGAAGGGGCAGGATTTCACAGATACGCAGTATTTT | CASSSKGQDFTDTQYF | TRBJ2-3 | TRBV7-6 | - | -
TGTGCCAGCAGCCAAAAGGGGTCCGGGGAGCTGTTTTTT | CASSQKGSGELFF | TRBJ2-2 | TRBV14 | - | -
TGTGCCAGCAGCTTTCCGGGCAGAACAGATACGCAGTATTTT | CASSFPGRTDTQYF | TRBJ2-3 | TRBV11-3 | - | -
TGTGCCAGCCCCAGTGGGGGCAGGGGGAATGATTACGAAAAACTGTTTTTT | CASPSGGRGNDYEKLFF | TRBJ1-4 | TRBV28 | - | TRBD1